Listed here are 27 T cell receptor beta chains from one sample, sequenced in a study of blood T cells in healthy people across ages. Alongside a J-beta primer mix, a sample-barcoded 5' primer served in a second PCR lasting 7 to 11 cycles. TCRdb used MiXCR to reprocess the 5' RACE reads, holding one entry per CDR3 protein. There are about 640,000 distinct CDR3 sequences in the sample; roughly three fifths occur only once, and 30% to 45% lies in the top ten. Material for sequencing was blood. The origin of the receptors is a man aged 55 to 70 in good health.

This clonotype was recorded a few times. The chain employs TRBV29-1 and TRBJ2-5; the match to TRBD2 covers 14 bases. Germline V lookup: CDR1 SQVTM, CDR2 ANQGSEA. Trimming took 7 bases from V and 5 from J; bases not matched to a gene: 6. The CDR3 is 14 amino acids. CDR3 DNA sequence: TGCAGCGCAGGACTAGCGGGGGGCGTGGAGACCCAGTACTTC. As protein: CSAGLAGGVETQYF.

J is TRBJ2-5 and V is TRBV20-1, with D perhaps matching TRBD1 or TRBD2 (5 bases each). Germline V gene lookup returns CDR1 DFQATT and CDR2 SNEGSKA (reference sequence). The CDR3 runs to 13 residues. V was clipped by 2 bases and J by 2 bases, with 9 bases between them. Here the CDR3 DNA reads TGCAGTGCTAGAAAGGGACCTCAAGAGACCCAGTACTTC. Amino acids: CSARKGPQETQYF.

The V and J genes are TRBV6-5 and TRBJ2-5, with 7 bases matching TRBD1. Germline CDR1 and CDR2: MNHEY and SVGAGI. V was pared by 3 bases and J by 2 bases, with 6 bases of the junction left unmatched. This CDR3 spans 15 amino acids. The CDR3 sequence is CASSYSQGVQETQYF. The CDR3 bases are TGTGCCAGCAGTTATAGCCAGGGGGTTCAAGAGACCCAGTACTTC.

The V call is TRBV2, the J call TRBJ2-7; maybe TRBD1 (6 bases). The germline V gene has CDR1 SNHLY and CDR2 FYNNEI. The CDR3 has 12 residues. V gave up 8 bases and J gave up 5 bases, with 13 bases separating them. The CDR3 DNA sequence: TGTGCCAGCGGATGGACAGTAAACGAGCAGTACTTC. This codes for CASGWTVNEQYF.

This clonotype was detected a few times. This chain joins TRBV5-1 and TRBJ2-7, with 9 nucleotides matching TRBD2. Germline V gives CDR1 SGHRS, CDR2 YFSETQ. This CDR3 region has 17 residues. Losses at the gene ends were 0 bases for V and 3 bases for J; bases not matched to a gene: 10. The CDR3 here is CASSLARGSGGHYEQYF. CDR3 sequence (DNA): TGCGCCAGCAGCTTGGCCCGGGGTAGCGGGGGCCACTACGAGCAGTACTTC.

V gene TRBV20-1 combines with J gene TRBJ2-7, with TRBD2 matching over 15 bases. The J call may be wrong; the DNA end is better matched by TRBJ2-5. Germline values: CDR1 DFQATT, CDR2 SNEGSKA (reference sequence). The CDR3 covers 18 residues. The CDR3 nucleotides read TGCAGTGCTAGAGATTGGGGACTAGCGGGGGGCCAGGGGGAGACCCAGTACTTC. Its protein product is CSARDWGLAGGQGETQYF.

The chain is built from TRBV9 and TRBJ1-1, with D unclear. Trimming pared 0 bases from V and 0 bases from J, leaving 6 bases between. CDR1 is SGDLS and CDR2 is YYNGEE in the germline V gene. This CDR3 is built from 14 residues. The CDR3 DNA reads as TGTGCCAGCAGCGTAGATAGGATGAACACTGAAGCTTTCTTT. Residues: CASSVDRMNTEAFF.

This chain links TRBV11-2 with TRBJ2-5, with D tentatively TRBD1 (5 bases). V lost 5 bases, J lost 5 bases, and 12 bases lay in between. Germline V CDR1 and CDR2: SGHAT, FQNNGV. The CDR3 runs to 13 residues. As DNA, the CDR3 is TGTGCCAGCAGCGCCGGCAGGGCGGAGACCCAGTACTTC. It codes for CASSAGRAETQYF.

This clonotype was observed a few times. The chain combines TRBV2 with TRBJ2-1; D gene uncertain. V lost 0 bases to trimming and J lost 12 bases, with 9 bases between them. The CDR3 runs to 12 residues. Per the germline V gene, CDR1 is SNHLY and CDR2 is FYNNEI. CDR3 sequence reads: CASSEAFRWQFF. The CDR3 DNA is TGTGCCAGCAGTGAAGCATTCAGGTGGCAGTTCTTC.

This clonotype was counted a few times. The CDR3 coding sequence is TGTGCCAGCAGCCCCGGGACTGACGGGCGAGAGACCCAGTACTTC. This codes for CASSPGTDGRETQYF. The rearrangement links TRBV5-8 to TRBJ2-5; perhaps TRBD2 as D (6 bases). The germline V gene has CDR1 SGHTS and CDR2 YDEGEE. Trimming left V 4 bases short and J 4 bases short, with 17 bases between. The CDR3 runs to 15 residues.

The chain has TRBV4-1 and TRBJ2-4; tentative D call: TRBD1 (7 bases). Looked up from germline, CDR1 is MGHRA and CDR2 is YSYEKL. This CDR3 contains 16 residues. Trimming took off 0 bases at V and 7 bases at J, with 16 bases between the two ends. This CDR3 is CASSQEVDREENIQYF. As DNA, the CDR3 is TGCGCCAGCAGCCAAGAGGTCGACAGGGAGGAGAACATTCAGTACTTC.

This clonotype was seen a handful of times. This chain joins TRBV20-1 and TRBJ2-5; TRBD2 might be the D (5 bases). The germline V and J ends were trimmed by 4 bases and 3 bases, with 12 bases remaining between them. The CDR3 covers 13 residues. CDR1 is DFQATT, CDR2 SNEGSKA, per germline (reference sequence). The CDR3 region has the DNA TGCAGTGCTATGAGGACTGGAGAAGAGACCCAGTACTTC. Residues: CSAMRTGEETQYF.

This clonotype appeared a few times. The chain employs TRBV6-6 and TRBJ1-2, with D perhaps TRBD1 (5 bases). The CDR3 spans 11 residues. V was shortened by 8 bases and J by 4 bases, with 8 bases between the two germline ends. Germline V gene data show CDR1 as MNHNY and CDR2 as SVGAGI (reference sequence). CDR3 sequence (DNA): TGTGCCAGCCAACAGGTCTATGGCTACACCTTC. This translates into CASQQVYGYTF.

The chain uses TRBV27 and TRBJ2-2; D not certain. The V gene's germline CDR1 is MNHEY and CDR2 SMNVEV (reference sequence). The CDR3 runs to 16 residues. The germline V and J ends were trimmed by 2 bases and 5 bases, with 15 bases remaining between them. CDR3 sequence: CASSLEAGRNTGELFF. CDR3 bases: TGTGCCAGCAGTTTAGAGGCTGGCAGAAATACCGGGGAGCTGTTTTTT.

With respect to this clonotype: This may stem from a read error, because a much larger clone lies one nucleotide away. V is TRBV4-2 and J is TRBJ2-5; TRBD2 is a possible D gene (5 bases). Germline CDR1 is LGHNA and CDR2 is YNFKEQ. CDR3 length: 17 residues. The ends were cut back, 5 bases at V and 4 bases at J, with 23 bases in the middle. The CDR3 here is CASSLVAGGRAGETQYF. The CDR3 region has the DNA TGTGCCAGCAGCTTAGTGGCGGGCGGGCGGGCCGGAGAGACCCAGTACTTC.

The V and J genes are TRBV20-1 and TRBJ2-3, with 15 nucleotides matching TRBD2. Germline loops: CDR1 DFQATT, CDR2 SNEGSKA (reference sequence). This CDR3 region has 18 residues. The V and J ends lost 6 bases and 6 bases, in that order; junction bases with no gene match: 16. The CDR3 nucleotides read TGCAGTGCAAGGACTAGCGGGGGGGCCGTAGTAGAGTACGATACGCAGTATTTT. Protein product: CSARTSGGAVVEYDTQYF.

This clonotype was found many times. The V and J genes are TRBV18 and TRBJ1-4, with D uncertain. V lost 5 bases, J lost 5 bases, and 3 bases lay in between. Looked up from germline, CDR1 is KGHSH and CDR2 is LQKENI. The CDR3 runs to 11 residues. In nucleotides, the CDR3 is TGTGCCAGCTCAGCGAATGAAAAACTGTTTTTT. Its protein is CASSANEKLFF. Full variable domain (remainder filled in from reference TRBV18 and TRBJ1-4): NAGVMQNPRHLVRRRGQEARLRCSPMKGHSHVYWYRQLPEEGLKFMVYLQKENIIDESGMPKERFSAEFPKEGPSILRIQQVVRGDSAAYFCASSANEKLFFGSGTQLSVL.

In nucleotides, the CDR3 is TGCAGTGCTAGAGGAACGGGCCTTCGGCGGCAGCCCCAGCATTTT. Protein: CSARGTGLRRQPQHF. The chain is built from TRBV20-1 and TRBJ1-5; D gene ambiguous. Germline-derived CDR1 and CDR2 are DFQATT and SNEGSKA (reference sequence). V was clipped by 1 base and J by 7 bases, with 17 bases between them. This CDR3 comprises 15 residues.

This clonotype has a handful of counts. V and J are TRBV20-1 and TRBJ1-4, with TRBD1 matching over 10 bases. CDR1 DFQATT and CDR2 SNEGSKA come from the germline V gene (reference sequence). Trimming removed 0 bases from V and 8 bases from J; junction bases left unmatched: 9. The CDR3 is 16 residues long. The CDR3 protein is CSARDWGTGAQEKLFF. The CDR3, as DNA: TGCAGTGCTAGAGATTGGGGGACAGGGGCGCAAGAAAAACTGTTTTTT.

This chain connects TRBV6-6 to TRBJ1-6; D is perhaps TRBD1 (6 bases). CDR3 length equals 16 residues. V lost 3 bases and J lost 7, with 16 bases in between. CDR1 and CDR2 (germline): MNHNY, SVGAGI (reference sequence). In DNA, the CDR3 is TGTGCCAGCAGTTATAACCCATGGGGGCTGAATTCACCCCTCCACTTT. It encodes CASSYNPWGLNSPLHF.

The rearrangement links TRBV25-1 to TRBJ2-5; D call uncertain. The length of the CDR3 is 14 residues. Between the trimmed V and J ends, which lost 2 bases and 1 base, there was a span of 8 bases. Germline V gene sequence: CDR1 MGHDK, CDR2 SYGVNS. CDR3 amino acids: CASSEVGLQETQYF. The CDR3 nucleotides read TGTGCCAGCAGTGAAGTAGGCCTCCAAGAGACCCAGTACTTC.

This rearrangement joins TRBV27 to TRBJ2-7; 7 bases are a match to TRBD1. The CDR3 spans 14 residues. Looked up from germline, CDR1 is MNHEY and CDR2 is SMNVEV (reference sequence). The V segment lost 3 bases and the J segment 2 bases; nucleotides outside the gene matches: 4. The CDR3 region has the DNA TGTGCCAGCAGTTTCGGGACAGACCCCTACGAGCAGTACTTC. It encodes CASSFGTDPYEQYF.

V and J are TRBV12-3 or TRBV12-4 and TRBJ1-2; D is unresolved. Trimming shortened V by 6 bases and J by 4 bases, and 12 bases separated the two germline ends. The CDR3 sequence is 13 residues long. The CDR3 region has the DNA TGTGCCAGCAGCGCCTTGACCGGCTATGGCTACACCTTC. It yields the protein CASSALTGYGYTF.

The CDR3 protein is CASSQGARTEAFF. The CDR3, as DNA: TGTGCCAGCAGTCAGGGGGCGCGAACTGAAGCTTTCTTT. The rearrangement joins TRBV28 to TRBJ1-1, with 8 positions matching TRBD1. The CDR3 length is 13 residues. V lost 5 bases, J lost 5 bases, and 4 bases stayed unmatched. Germline-derived CDR1 and CDR2 are MDHEN and SYDVKM.

V usage is TRBV20-1 and J usage is TRBJ1-5; D possibly corresponds to TRBD1 (5 bases). Germline CDR1 DFQATT, CDR2 SNEGSKA (reference sequence). Trimming cost V 2 bases and J 2 bases, with 10 bases left between them. CDR3 length: 14 residues. The CDR3 region has the DNA TGCAGTGCTAGACAGGGTTGGGGCAATCAGCCCCAGCATTTT. As protein: CSARQGWGNQPQHF.

The V gene is TRBV23-1, the J gene TRBJ2-5, with a possible D match to TRBD2 (6 bases). TRBV23-1 is given ORF status, its function remaining uncertain. Trimming took 0 bases from V and 11 from J, leaving 16 bases between them. The CDR3 loop spans 14 amino acids. CDR3 region: CASSQSVQGGEQYF. The CDR3 DNA sequence: TGCGCCAGCAGTCAATCGGTCCAGGGAGGAGAGCAGTACTTC.

V is TRBV6-2 or TRBV6-3 and J is TRBJ2-7; 9 bases match TRBD2. V shed 5 bases and J 4 bases; nucleotides not matched to a gene: 12. CDR3 length: 16 residues. Germline CDR1 MNHEY, CDR2 SVGEGT. The CDR3 loop reads CASSLLPGGGAYEQYF. The CDR3 DNA follows: TGTGCCAGCAGTCTTCTTCCCGGCGGGGGGGCTTACGAGCAGTACTTC.